This passage covers 3 T cell receptor beta chains from one sample sequenced in a study of T cell changes during pregnancy in multiple sclerosis. The method was immunoSEQ multiplex PCR; TCRdb's version includes in-frame clones alone and lacks a portion of them. Among 68,000 or so clones listed, roughly 89% were seen once. The sample consisted of peripheral blood, taken in the second trimester of pregnancy. The receptors were gathered from a female donor with multiple sclerosis, enrolled in a pregnancy study.

The chain links TRBV7-2 to TRBJ2-7; D is undetermined. The CDR3 spans 13 residues. V lost 5 bases to trimming and J lost 5 bases, with 13 bases between them. CDR1 and CDR2 (germline): SGHTA, FQGNSA. The CDR3 DNA is TGTGCCAGCAGCCCCGCCCCCCAGAACGAGCAGTACTTC. It is translated as CASSPAPQNEQYF.

Here the CDR3 DNA reads TGTGCCAGAAAAGGACAGGACTCCTACGAGCAGTACTTC. Translated: CARKGQDSYEQYF. V usage is TRBV5-3 and J usage is TRBJ2-7; 7 nucleotides match TRBD1. TRBV5-3 is an open reading frame, and its role is uncertain. The CDR3 totals 13 residues. Trimming took 6 bases from V and 0 from J; bases not matched to a gene: 3.

The rearrangement uses TRBV7-2 and TRBJ1-6; the match to TRBD1 covers 7 bases. The trim removed 2 bases at V and 0 bases at J, leaving 10 bases unmatched. Germline CDR1 is SGHTA and CDR2 is FQGNSA. This CDR3 spans 19 amino acids. The CDR3 region has the DNA TGTGCCAGCAGCTTAAGTAGAACAGGGGTGAGCTCCTATAATTCACCCCTCCACTTT. This gives the protein CASSLSRTGVSSYNSPLHF.